This TCR beta chain was identified in a study of blood T cells in healthy people across ages. Study at large: Template switching captured about one barcoded beta molecule per two T cells.

This CDR3 has 18 residues. The germline V and J ends were trimmed by 4 bases and 4 bases, with 26 bases remaining between them. Looked up from germline, CDR1 is LGHNA and CDR2 is YSLEER. A second PCR of about 6 to 12 cycles used a sample-barcoded 5' primer and a J-beta primer mix. Each CDR3 protein is one row after TCRdb ran MiXCR on the 5' RACE reads. The table records fewer than 900,000 distinct CDR3 sequences, about half of them present only once. General study results and limits: It was the long-lived donors that had more naive CD4+ cells and higher diversity than aged donors.

This clonotype was counted between two and nine times. No antigen is known for it. The clonotype was recovered from a woman in her fifties or sixties in good health. Sample: blood. This chain joins TRBV4-3 and TRBJ2-7; no firm D call. CDR3 coding DNA: TGCGCCAGCAGCCGAAGTTGGGGTGCAGGCCTAACGGCTTACGAGCAGTACTTC. Its protein product is CASSRSWGAGLTAYEQYF.